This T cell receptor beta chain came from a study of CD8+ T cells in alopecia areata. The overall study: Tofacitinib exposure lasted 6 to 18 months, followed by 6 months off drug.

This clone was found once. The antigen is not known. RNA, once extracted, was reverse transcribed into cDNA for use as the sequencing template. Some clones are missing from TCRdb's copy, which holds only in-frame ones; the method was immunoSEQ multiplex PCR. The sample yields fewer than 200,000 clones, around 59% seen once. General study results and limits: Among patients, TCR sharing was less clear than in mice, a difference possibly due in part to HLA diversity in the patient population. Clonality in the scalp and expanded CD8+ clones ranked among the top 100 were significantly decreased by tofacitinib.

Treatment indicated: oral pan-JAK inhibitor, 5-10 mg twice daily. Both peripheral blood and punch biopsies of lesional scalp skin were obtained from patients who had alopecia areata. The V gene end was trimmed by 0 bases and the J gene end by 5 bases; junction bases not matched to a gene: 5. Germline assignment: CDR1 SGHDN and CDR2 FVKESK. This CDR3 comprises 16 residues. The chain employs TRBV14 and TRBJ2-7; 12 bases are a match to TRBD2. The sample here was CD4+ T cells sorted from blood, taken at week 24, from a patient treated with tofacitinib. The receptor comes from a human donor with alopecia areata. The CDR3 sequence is CASSQDRLAGDHEQYF. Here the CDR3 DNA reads TGTGCCAGCAGCCAAGACCGACTAGCGGGGGACCACGAGCAGTACTTC.